The 21 T cell receptor beta chains given below trace back to one sample, sequenced in a study of blood T cell repertoires in COVID-19. Data came from immunoSEQ multiplex PCR; TCRdb stores just in-frame clones and leaves some out. The table lists tens of thousands of clones, approximately 80% of them singletons. Sequencing was done on a sample of peripheral blood. The receptors come from a man in his sixties or seventies with active COVID-19.

The chain carries TRBV9 and TRBJ1-5; TRBD1 matches 11 bases. This CDR3 has 15 residues. Germline loops: CDR1 SGDLS, CDR2 YYNGEE. Losses at the gene ends were 0 bases for V and 7 bases for J; bases not matched to a gene: 3. CDR3 DNA: TGTGCCAGCAGCGTAGGGGGGACAGGGGGGCAGCCCCAGCATTTT. It specifies CASSVGGTGGQPQHF.

The V call is TRBV2, the J call TRBJ2-7; a possible D gene is TRBD2 (5 bases). The CDR3 covers 12 residues. Per the germline V gene, CDR1 is SNHLY and CDR2 is FYNNEI. Trimming took 6 bases from V and 3 from J, leaving 9 bases between them. The CDR3 spells CASSDAGYEQYF. In DNA, the CDR3 is TGTGCCAGCAGCGACGCGGGCTACGAGCAGTACTTC.

This clone was seen once. The V gene is TRBV3-1 (or the pseudogene TRBV3-2), the J gene TRBJ2-2; 10 bases are shared with TRBD1. The CDR3 totals 18 residues. The V and J ends lost 5 bases and 5 bases, in that order; junction bases with no gene match: 14. Germline assignment: CDR1 LGHDT and CDR2 YNNKEL (reference sequence). The CDR3: CASSSYLGQGDSTGELFF. CDR3 nucleotide sequence: TGTGCCAGCAGCTCATACTTAGGACAGGGGGATTCGACCGGGGAGCTGTTTTTT.

This clone has just one count. DNA for the CDR3: TGTGCCAGCAGCTTTGGGACAGGCTACGAGCAGTACTTC. It is translated as CASSFGTGYEQYF. The rearrangement uses TRBV7-3 and TRBJ2-7; 8 positions agree with TRBD1. Trimming cost V 3 bases and J 3 bases; bases outside gene matches: 1. CDR1 and CDR2 from the germline V gene are SGHTA and FQGTGA. The CDR3 consists of 13 residues.

The DNA for the CDR3 is TGTGCCAGCAGTGAAGGGGGGGGGTCCCACAATGAGCAGTTCTTC. Translating it yields CASSEGGGSHNEQFF. The chain employs TRBV6-4 and TRBJ2-1, with D possibly matching TRBD2 (7 bases). Trimming stripped 3 bases from V and 5 bases from J, with 14 bases between. CDR1 is MRHNA, CDR2 SNTAGT, per germline. This CDR3 is 15 amino acids long.

This chain joins TRBV24-1 and TRBJ1-3; D is undetermined. V lost 5 bases to trimming and J lost 8 bases, with 6 bases between them. Germline CDR1 reads KGHDR; CDR2 reads SFDVKD. The CDR3 sequence is 11 residues long. For the CDR3, the DNA is TGTGCCACCAGTGCCTCAGACACCATATATTTT. Encoded protein: CATSASDTIYF.

The chain is built from TRBV7-2 and TRBJ2-5, with D perhaps matching TRBD2 (7 bases). The CDR3 contains 16 residues. Trimming pared 2 bases from V and 5 bases from J, leaving 18 bases between. Germline V gene data show CDR1 as SGHTA and CDR2 as FQGNSA. The CDR3 sequence: CASSLRGAGARETQYF. In DNA form, the CDR3 reads TGTGCCAGCAGCTTACGGGGGGCGGGGGCCCGGGAGACCCAGTACTTC.

The V call is TRBV4-3, the J call TRBJ2-3; D is perhaps TRBD2 (5 bases). Germline-derived CDR1 and CDR2 are LGHNA and YSLEER. This CDR3 is built from 14 residues. V lost 2 bases, J lost 5 bases, and 11 bases lay in between. CDR3 protein: CASSQLLALDTQYF. The CDR3 DNA reads as TGCGCCAGCAGCCAACTCCTAGCTTTAGATACGCAGTATTTT.

J is TRBJ2-5 and V is TRBV7-8, with a weak D call TRBD1 (6 bases). The CDR3 length is 16 residues. The ends were cut back, 7 bases at V and 5 bases at J, with 23 bases in the middle. The germline V gene has CDR1 SGHVS and CDR2 FQNEAQ. CDR3 nucleotides: TGTGCCAGCACCAATGGCGGAATGGGGGCTCGGGAGACCCAGTACTTC. Translated, it gives CASTNGGMGARETQYF.

The rearrangement links TRBV21-1 to TRBJ1-5; TRBD1 is taken as the D call from the table, unchecked against the DNA. TRBV21-1 is a documented pseudogene. The CDR3 extends over 19 amino acids. For the CDR3, the DNA is TGTGCCAGCAGCCCGGCAGGGGGTTATATTGCCTATAGCAATCAGCCCCAGCATTTT. Amino acids: CASSPAGGYIAYSNQPQHF.

V usage is TRBV5-1 and J usage is TRBJ2-2, with TRBD2 matching over 8 bases. Germline loops: CDR1 SGHRS, CDR2 YFSETQ. This CDR3 is 18 amino acids long. J lost 7 bases, V lost 0 bases, and 14 bases had no gene match. The CDR3 DNA follows: TGCGCCAGCAGCTTGGTGACTAGCGTCAATCGATTTGACGGGGAGCTGTTTTTT. Translating it yields CASSLVTSVNRFDGELFF.

The chain employs TRBV7-9 and TRBJ1-1; D gene ambiguous. The CDR3 runs to 13 residues. V lost 2 bases, J lost 4 bases, and 8 bases lay in between. Germline CDR1 reads SEHNR; CDR2 reads FQNEAQ (reference sequence). The CDR3 DNA reads TGTGCCAGCAGCTTACCCTCCCTCACTGAAGCTTTCTTT. As protein: CASSLPSLTEAFF.

J is TRBJ2-1 and V is TRBV9, with D possibly matching TRBD2 (5 bases). Looked up from germline, CDR1 is SGDLS and CDR2 is YYNGEE. The CDR3 sequence is 15 residues long. V lost 3 bases to trimming and J lost 0 bases, with 10 bases between them. CDR3 sequence reads: CASSASPSSYNEQFF. The CDR3, as DNA: TGTGCCAGCAGCGCTAGCCCTAGCTCCTACAATGAGCAGTTCTTC.

This rearrangement joins TRBV3-1 (or the pseudogene TRBV3-2) to TRBJ2-6, with D possibly matching TRBD2 (6 bases). V lost 0 bases to trimming and J lost 0 bases, with 9 bases between them. Per germline, CDR1 LGHDT and CDR2 YNNKEL (reference sequence). The CDR3 extends over 17 amino acids. The CDR3 nucleotides are TGTGCCAGCAGCCAAGATAAAGCGGGCTCTGGGGCCAACGTCCTGACTTTC. Protein: CASSQDKAGSGANVLTF.

CDR3 sequence reads: CSVEVGVDSYEQYF. The CDR3 region has the DNA TGCAGCGTTGAGGTCGGAGTGGACTCCTACGAGCAGTACTTC. The chain couples TRBV29-1 to TRBJ2-7; D unclear. Germline V lookup: CDR1 SQVTM, CDR2 ANQGSEA. The CDR3 contains 14 residues. Deletions cut 3 bases from V and 0 bases from J, with 12 bases between.

This clone was seen more than once but under ten times. V usage is TRBV6-5 and J usage is TRBJ2-2; D perhaps matches TRBD1 (6 bases). V gave up 6 bases and J gave up 4 bases, with 9 bases separating them. CDR3 length: 13 amino acids. Germline assignment: CDR1 MNHEY and CDR2 SVGAGI. This CDR3 reads CASSQTGTGELFF. The CDR3 nucleotides read TGTGCCAGCAGCCAGACAGGCACCGGGGAGCTGTTTTTT.

The V call is TRBV4-3, the J call TRBJ2-1, with no clear D. CDR1 LGHNA and CDR2 YSLEER come from the germline V gene. The CDR3 has 14 residues. The germline V and J ends were trimmed by 3 bases and 5 bases, with 11 bases remaining between them. The CDR3 DNA reads TGCGCCAGCAGCCACATCCTTGGCAACAATGAGCAGTTCTTC. It yields the protein CASSHILGNNEQFF.

The chain recombines TRBV29-1 with TRBJ1-2; D gene uncertain. Per germline, CDR1 SQVTM and CDR2 ANQGSEA. The CDR3 has 12 residues. Between the trimmed V and J ends, which lost 0 bases and 4 bases, there was a span of 6 bases. The CDR3 region is CSVEDLSYGYTF. The DNA for the CDR3 is TGCAGCGTTGAAGATCTCAGCTATGGCTACACCTTC.

This chain links TRBV5-1 with TRBJ2-1, with TRBD2 matching over 8 bases. Germline V lookup: CDR1 SGHRS, CDR2 YFSETQ. Trimming at V came to 2 bases and at J to 7 bases, leaving 11 bases not matched to a gene. The CDR3 length is 16 residues. CDR3: CASSFNAGGSLNEQFF. Written as DNA, the CDR3 is TGCGCCAGCAGCTTTAATGCGGGGGGAAGTCTTAATGAGCAGTTCTTC.

The sample holds a few counts of this clone. The chain couples TRBV7-9 to TRBJ1-6; the match to TRBD1 covers 9 bases. With V trimmed by 0 bases and J by 9 bases, 6 bases remained unmatched. This CDR3 region has 16 residues. The germline gives CDR1 SEHNR, CDR2 FQNEAQ (reference sequence). CDR3 coding DNA: TGTGCCAGCAGCTTAGCGGGCGGACAGGGGACTTCACCCCTCCACTTT. Its translation: CASSLAGGQGTSPLHF. The full variable domain, completed using reference TRBV7-9 and TRBJ1-6, is DTGVSQNPRHKITKRGQNVTFRCDPISEHNRLYWYRQTLGQGPEFLTYFQNEAQLEKSRLLSDRFSAERPKGSFSTLEIQRTEQGDSAMYLCASSLAGGQGTSPLHFGNGTRLTVT.

There are a few counts of this clone. The chain has TRBV11-2 and TRBJ2-2, with D perhaps matching TRBD1 (5 bases). Looked up from germline, CDR1 is SGHAT and CDR2 is FQNNGV. This CDR3 comprises 15 residues. Trimming pared 0 bases from V and 6 bases from J, leaving 11 bases between. The DNA for the CDR3 is TGTGCCAGCAGCTTAGATAGGGGCAGGGCCGGGGAGCTGTTTTTT. Its translation: CASSLDRGRAGELFF.